One and the same sample provided the 18 T cell receptor beta chains below, sequenced in a study of blood T cell repertoires in COVID-19. Here immunoSEQ multiplex PCR was the method, and the copy in TCRdb shows in-frame clones only, minus some. The data show about 410,000 clones, around nine tenths seen once. Specimen: PBMCs or T cells enriched from blood (not recorded which). Every receptor here comes from a woman aged 25 to 39 who had recovered from COVID-19.

This clone is a singleton in its sample. This chain links TRBV6-5 with TRBJ2-2; TRBD1 might be the D (6 bases). V lost 5 bases and J lost 2, with 9 bases in between. CDR1 and CDR2 (germline): MNHEY, SVGAGI. CDR3 length equals 14 residues. In DNA, the CDR3 is TGTGCCAGCAGTAGCAGGGGTAACACCGGGGAGCTGTTTTTT. Translation gives CASSSRGNTGELFF.

This chain uses TRBV30 with TRBJ1-4, with D perhaps TRBD1 (6 bases). Germline V gene lookup returns CDR1 GTSNPN and CDR2 SVGIG (reference sequence). The CDR3 sequence is 15 residues long. Trimming stripped 2 bases from V and 8 bases from J, with 18 bases between. This CDR3 reads CAWSSWTEPLEKLFF. The CDR3 nucleotides read TGTGCCTGGAGTTCCTGGACAGAGCCTTTGGAAAAACTGTTTTTT. Together with reference TRBV30 and TRBJ1-4, the CDR3 gives the full variable domain: SQTIHQWPATLVQPVGSPLSLECTVEGTSNPNLYWYRQAAGRGLQLLFYSVGIGQISSEVPQNLSASRPQDRQFILSSKKLLLSDSGFYLCAWSSWTEPLEKLFFGSGTQLSVL.

This chain joins TRBV30 and TRBJ1-1; 11 bases are a match to TRBD1. The ends lost 7 bases at V and 4 bases at J; junction bases unmatched: 8. The germline V gene encodes CDR1 GTSNPN and CDR2 SVGIG (reference sequence). The CDR3 is 14 amino acids. The CDR3, as DNA: TGTGCCTCAGAGTGGACAGGGGGCATCACTGAAGCTTTCTTT. Translation: CASEWTGGITEAFF.

The chain is built from TRBV15 and TRBJ1-4; 8 bases agree with TRBD1. Germline V gene lookup returns CDR1 LNHNV and CDR2 YYDKDF (reference sequence). J gave up 5 bases and V 3 bases, and 5 bases lay outside the gene matches. The CDR3 extends over 15 amino acids. DNA for the CDR3: TGTGCCACCAGCAGCAGAACAGGGGGGAATGAAAAACTGTTTTTT. It encodes CATSSRTGGNEKLFF.

This sequence joins TRBV2 and TRBJ1-1; TRBD1 is a possible D gene (6 bases). The V gene lost 7 bases and the J gene lost 1 base, with 10 bases spanning the gap. This CDR3 has 13 amino acids. Germline V gene sequence: CDR1 SNHLY, CDR2 FYNNEI. CDR3 amino acids: CASKGESNTEAFF. For the CDR3, the DNA is TGTGCCAGCAAGGGGGAGTCGAACACTGAAGCTTTCTTT.

This chain links TRBV5-1 with TRBJ2-2; D perhaps matches TRBD1 (5 bases). CDR1 is SGHRS, CDR2 YFSETQ, per germline. The CDR3 spans 14 residues. V shed 1 base and J shed 5 bases, with 9 bases lying between them. Here the CDR3 DNA reads TGCGCCAGCAGCTTGCAGGGTAGGACCGGGGAGCTGTTTTTT. The encoded protein is CASSLQGRTGELFF.

The V gene is TRBV18, the J gene TRBJ1-2, with TRBD1 as a possible D gene (5 bases). This CDR3 spans 15 amino acids. V lost 0 bases and J lost 5, with 13 bases in between. Germline V gene lookup returns CDR1 KGHSH and CDR2 LQKENI. CDR3 nucleotides: TGTGCCAGCTCACCACCGTTGGGCCCAGGGTATGGCTACACCTTC. Its translation: CASSPPLGPGYGYTF.

The rearrangement joins TRBV29-1 to TRBJ2-1, with D perhaps matching TRBD1 (5 bases). Trimming removed 6 bases from V and 13 bases from J, with 13 bases in between. The CDR3 is 10 amino acids. Germline lookup yields CDR1 SQVTM and CDR2 ANQGSEA. CDR3 nucleotide sequence: TGCAGCGTGACTCAGGGAACTCAGTTCTTC. This gives the protein CSVTQGTQFF.

The chain uses TRBV5-1 and TRBJ1-6; D possibly corresponds to TRBD1 (6 bases). Trimming stripped 5 bases from V and 2 bases from J, with 11 bases between. The CDR3 consists of 15 residues. Germline V gene sequence: CDR1 SGHRS, CDR2 YFSETQ. This chain's CDR3 is CASRTRDTYNSPLHF. CDR3 nucleotide sequence: TGCGCCAGCAGAACCAGGGACACCTATAATTCACCCCTCCACTTT. Drawing the rest from reference TRBV5-1 and TRBJ1-6, the complete variable domain is KAGVTQTPRYLIKTRGQQVTLSCSPISGHRSVSWYQQTPGQGLQFLFEYFSETQRNKGNFPGRFSGRQFSNSRSEMNVSTLELGDSALYLCASRTRDTYNSPLHFGNGTRLTVT.

The chain is built from TRBV5-4 and TRBJ1-3, with D possibly being TRBD1 (6 bases). The V gene's germline CDR1 is SGHNT and CDR2 YYREEE (reference sequence). The length of the CDR3 is 15 residues. Between the trimmed V and J ends, which lost 2 bases and 0 bases, there was a span of 9 bases. The CDR3 DNA follows: TGTGCCAGCAGCTTAAGGGGGAACTCTGGAAACACCATATATTTT. Residues: CASSLRGNSGNTIYF.

The chain recombines TRBV30 with TRBJ2-7; the D gene is possibly TRBD1 (6 bases). The CDR3 is 12 amino acids. Germline lookup yields CDR1 GTSNPN and CDR2 SVGIG (reference sequence). V lost 5 bases, J lost 0 bases, and 8 bases lay in between. The CDR3 reads CAWGGSSYEQYF. CDR3 DNA: TGTGCCTGGGGGGGCAGCTCCTACGAGCAGTACTTC.

V usage is TRBV28 and J usage is TRBJ2-7; maybe TRBD2 (6 bases). V was clipped by 5 bases and J by 3 bases, with 8 bases between them. Germline V gene sequence: CDR1 MDHEN, CDR2 SYDVKM. The CDR3 covers 12 residues. Here the CDR3 reads CASSDGSYEQYF. The DNA of the CDR3 is TGTGCCAGCAGTGACGGGAGCTACGAGCAGTACTTC.

V and J are TRBV6-5 and TRBJ1-5; D call uncertain. Germline assignment: CDR1 MNHEY and CDR2 SVGAGI. CDR3 size: 12 residues. Trimming cost V 8 bases and J 3 bases, with 8 bases left between them. The CDR3 sequence: CASGGHNQPQHF. In DNA form, the CDR3 reads TGTGCCAGCGGAGGGCACAATCAGCCCCAGCATTTT.

V gene TRBV4-1 combines with J gene TRBJ2-3; D is undetermined. V dropped 3 bases and J dropped 0 bases, with 13 bases sitting between them. There are 16 residues in the CDR3. In germline, CDR1 is MGHRA, CDR2 YSYEKL. The CDR3 DNA reads TGCGCCAGCAGCCACACCTTGTTGCGTAGCACAGATACGCAGTATTTT. Amino acid sequence: CASSHTLLRSTDTQYF.

The chain couples TRBV28 to TRBJ2-2; D is uncertain. Germline lookup yields CDR1 MDHEN and CDR2 SYDVKM. The CDR3 runs 16 residues. The V and J ends lost 1 base and 0 bases respectively, with 9 bases between them. CDR3 loop: CASSLFGVANTGELFF. DNA of the CDR3: TGTGCCAGCAGTTTATTCGGTGTTGCGAACACCGGGGAGCTGTTTTTT.

The CDR3 DNA reads as TGTGCCAGCTCGGGACAGGATCTTTATGGCTACACCTTC. Protein sequence: CASSGQDLYGYTF. The V and J genes are TRBV7-9 and TRBJ1-2; 8 bases line up with TRBD1. After removal of 8 bases from V and 5 bases from J, the junction contained 7 bases not matched to a gene. The CDR3 extends over 13 amino acids. Germline V gene lookup returns CDR1 SEHNR and CDR2 FQNEAQ (reference sequence).

The V and J genes are TRBV24-1 and TRBJ1-5; 8 bases align to TRBD1. CDR1 KGHDR and CDR2 SFDVKD come from the germline V gene. This CDR3 is built from 15 residues. Germline trimming cut 3 bases from V and 5 bases from J; bases unmatched to any gene: 5. The chain's CDR3 is CATSDGQGWDQPQHF. The CDR3 DNA follows: TGTGCCACCAGTGATGGACAGGGCTGGGATCAGCCCCAGCATTTT.

This clone appeared a few times. The V call is TRBV11-3, the J call TRBJ2-3; TRBD1 might be the D (5 bases). The germline gives CDR1 SGHNT, CDR2 YENEEA. The length of the CDR3 is 15 residues. V was trimmed by 0 bases and J by 4 bases, leaving 11 bases between them. The CDR3 DNA sequence: TGTGCCAGCAGCTTAGAAGCGAGACAGTCAGATACGCAGTATTTT. It codes for CASSLEARQSDTQYF.